Below are 2 T cell receptor beta chains sequenced from a single sample in a study of T cell responses to AZD1222 COVID-19 vaccine. TCRdb's table, derived via immunoSEQ multiplex PCR, lists solely in-frame clones and lacks some. Of approximately 120,000 clones listed, over 75% were seen once; the top ten hold over 5.5%. Sequenced material: peripheral blood, taken on day 0 of AZD1222 vaccination. The receptors here all came from an adult in good health.

The chain carries TRBV16 and TRBJ2-1, with D maybe TRBD1 (6 bases). This CDR3 region has 13 residues. From germline, CDR1 is KGHSY and CDR2 FQNENV. Trimming removed 0 bases at V and 9 bases at J, with 9 bases between. The CDR3 nucleotides are TGTGCCAGCAGCCAATCGGGGGCTGGTGAGCAGTTCTTC. Its protein product is CASSQSGAGEQFF.

The V gene is TRBV9, the J gene TRBJ1-2; 7 nucleotides align to TRBD1. Looked up from germline, CDR1 is SGDLS and CDR2 is YYNGEE. The trim removed 0 bases at V and 6 bases at J, leaving 11 bases unmatched. There are 16 residues in the CDR3. The CDR3, as DNA: TGTGCCAGCAGCGTAGACCCCGGGGAGGGGGCTGATGGCTACACCTTC. It translates to CASSVDPGEGADGYTF.